This passage covers 10 T cell receptor beta chains from one sample sequenced in a study of blood T cell repertoires in COVID-19. The table came from immunoSEQ multiplex PCR; TCRdb's copy has only in-frame clones and leaves some out. The table lists about 80,000 clones, 80% to 90% of them singletons, with roughly a sixth in the top ten. Sequenced sample: peripheral blood. These TCRs come from a woman over 75 with acute or convalescent COVID-19.

The CDR3 DNA sequence: TGTGCCAGCTCACGAACCGAGCGGGGGGCAACCAGAGATACGCAGTATTTT. It is translated as CASSRTERGATRDTQYF. V and J are TRBV18 and TRBJ2-3; 9 bases match TRBD2. CDR3 length equals 17 residues. V lost 4 bases, J lost 5 bases, and 13 bases stayed unmatched. Germline V gene lookup returns CDR1 KGHSH and CDR2 LQKENI.

The chain employs TRBV6-5 and TRBJ1-2; TRBD1 is a possible D gene (6 bases). Per germline, CDR1 MNHEY and CDR2 SVGAGI. There are 14 residues in the CDR3. Trimming removed 0 bases at V and 2 bases at J, with 7 bases between. The CDR3 loop reads CASSYSGQNYGYTF. CDR3 nucleotides: TGTGCCAGCAGTTACTCTGGACAGAACTATGGCTACACCTTC.

The genes are TRBV7-2 and TRBJ2-7; D perhaps matches TRBD1 (6 bases). The CDR3 length is 15 residues. Trimming took 3 bases from V and 0 from J, leaving 12 bases between them. CDR1 SGHTA and CDR2 FQGNSA come from the germline V gene. CDR3 nucleotides: TGTGCCAGCAGCTTTAGGCAACAGGGCTCCTACGAGCAGTACTTC. Protein product: CASSFRQQGSYEQYF.

The rearrangement joins TRBV5-5 to TRBJ2-3, with 7 bases aligning to TRBD1. Losses at the gene ends were 1 base for V and 2 bases for J; bases not matched to a gene: 7. CDR1 and CDR2 (germline): SGHKS, YYEKEE (reference sequence). There are 16 residues in the CDR3. CDR3 bases: TGTGCCAGCAGCTTGCGAGGGGGCAGTTCCACAGATACGCAGTATTTT. As protein: CASSLRGGSSTDTQYF.

This chain uses TRBV2 with TRBJ2-3; 9 nucleotides align to TRBD1. Per the germline V gene, CDR1 is SNHLY and CDR2 is FYNNEI. The CDR3 is 15 amino acids. The V segment lost 5 bases and the J segment 1 base; nucleotides outside the gene matches: 4. Here the CDR3 reads CASSLRQGGTDTQYF. DNA of the CDR3: TGTGCCAGCAGTTTAAGACAGGGGGGCACAGATACGCAGTATTTT.

The rearrangement links TRBV28 to TRBJ1-5, with 7 positions matching TRBD1. The ends lost 5 bases at V and 3 bases at J; junction bases unmatched: 13. Per the germline V gene, CDR1 is MDHEN and CDR2 is SYDVKM. The CDR3 extends over 17 amino acids. The CDR3 coding sequence is TGTGCCAGCAGTACACCTAGACAGGGTAGTATCAATCAGCCCCAGCATTTT. Amino acids: CASSTPRQGSINQPQHF.

V gene TRBV19 combines with J gene TRBJ1-1; no clear D gene. Germline lookup yields CDR1 LNHDA and CDR2 SQIVND (reference sequence). Trimming stripped 7 bases from V and 1 base from J, with 10 bases between. The CDR3 extends over 13 amino acids. The CDR3 sequence is CASKEDKNTEAFF. DNA of the CDR3: TGTGCCAGTAAAGAAGACAAGAACACTGAAGCTTTCTTT.

For this clone: This specimen includes other DNA sequences encoding the same CDR3. V is TRBV18 and J is TRBJ1-1; D ambiguous. There are 13 residues in the CDR3. Germline V gene data show CDR1 as KGHSH and CDR2 as LQKENI. The V gene lost 6 bases and the J gene lost 1 base, with 9 bases spanning the gap. DNA of the CDR3: TGTGCCAGCTCTCCTACAGCGAACACTGAAGCTTTCTTT. Protein product: CASSPTANTEAFF.

This rearrangement joins TRBV24-1 to TRBJ2-7; possibly TRBD1 for D (8 bases). Trimming took off 9 bases at V and 4 bases at J, with 15 bases between the two ends. There are 13 residues in the CDR3. Germline V gives CDR1 KGHDR, CDR2 SFDVKD. CDR3: CATSQGGGYEQYF. In DNA form, the CDR3 reads TGTGCCACCTCACAGGGGGGGGGTTACGAGCAGTACTTC.

The V and J genes are TRBV5-1 and TRBJ1-1; D is unclear. V lost 5 bases and J lost 5, with 10 bases in between. The germline V gene encodes CDR1 SGHRS and CDR2 YFSETQ. This CDR3 is 12 amino acids long. This chain's CDR3 is CASSTGGTEAFF. The CDR3 DNA sequence: TGCGCCAGCAGTACGGGTGGGACTGAAGCTTTCTTT.